Below, one T cell receptor (beta chain) is given with its context. What this receptor recognizes is not known. Base qualities are not at hand, and no much larger clone is one base apart. The data were taken from a study of cytomegalovirus exposure and HLA in healthy donors (TCRdb year 2017). As for the study more broadly: An earlier analysis of a few hundred of the donors reported under 300 Gb of sequence data and about 120 million unique TCR beta sequences obtained from approximately 180 million T cells. Roughly 300 gigabases of sequencing data and tens of millions of unique TCR sequences were included in an early release covering about 700 HLA-typed donors. The genetic ancestry cluster associated with self-reported Caucasian donors included 81% of the roughly 400 genotyped donors. The study aimed to test whether cataloging public T cell receptors could reveal signatures of past pathogen exposure. The study profiled the T cell repertoires of 550 to 700 subjects by immunosequencing and related them to cytomegalovirus serostatus. In addition to the first cohort of 666 subjects, a separate validation cohort of some 120 different subjects was used. High-throughput TCR immunosequencing, statistical association of individual TCRs with disease status, and machine learning were combined to predict cytomegalovirus infection status. A later analysis re-analyzed previously published TCR beta repertoires from 550 to 700 donors and added high-resolution HLA genotyping to study TCR occurrence patterns. In the later analysis, no new phenotypic data were used to find candidate immune exposures; instead, reliance was placed on TCR beta sequences and their occurrence across donors. To decide whether each TCR beta V gene segment behaved as functional or pseudogenic, an earlier analysis of fewer than 750 of the donors relied on high-throughput TCR beta sequencing. Alongside the repertoire data, information on donor age, sex, ethnicity and CMV serostatus was compiled. In a later genetic analysis, genome-wide SNP genotypes for about 55% of the 666 donors were used, and that subset was treated as a discovery cohort. Every repertoire in the discovery cohort had been generated on one and the same sequencing platform. HLA typing covered class I and class II loci at four-digit resolution. Typing coverage varied by locus: roughly 629-640 donors for A, B, C, DRB1 and DQB1; under 550 for DQA1; about 570 for DPA1; fewer than 480 for DPB1. Four to six DR-DQ haplotypes were handled as single units for association and clustering, since linkage in the cohort was strong. Among around 400 genotyped donors of the cohort, an average of around 220,000 unique TCR beta nucleotide sequences was sequenced per donor, of which roughly 18% were non-productive.

The cohort was made up of 650 to 700 healthy bone marrow donors. At the time of sampling, all cohort members were nominally healthy, though unrecorded immune exposures were likely present. The donor tested CMV seropositive and was one of the 289 seropositive cohort members. Each donor provided a peripheral blood sample, and peripheral blood mononuclear cells were used for TCR beta sequencing. Genomic DNA extraction from the blood cell samples was performed with the Qiagen DNeasy Blood Extraction Kit. Library prep was done by the immunoSEQ multiplex PCR assay. For the multiplex PCR, a mixture combining 60 forward primers for TCR Vbeta segments and 13 reverse primers for TCR Jbeta segments was used. A multiplex PCR assay on genomic DNA amplified the CDR3 region of rearranged TCR beta genes. The amplified TCR beta libraries were sequenced on the Illumina HiSeq System as 87-base-pair reads. The paper's processing steps were these. Across the 600 to 700 repertoires, a later analysis counted roughly 84 million unique TCR beta chains, some 11 million of which were shared by at least two donors. Raw reads were error-corrected and collapsed into unique sequences with a nearest-neighbor algorithm that merged closely related sequences to remove PCR and sequencing errors. To assign V, D and J gene segments, CDR3 sequences were aligned to IMGT reference sequences. For a sequence to be retained, a match of at least six nucleotides to both a V gene segment and a J gene segment was required. A rearrangement counted as productive if the CDR3 had no stop codons and remained in frame with V and J, and every other rearrangement counted as non-productive. CDR3 was defined according to IMGT convention as the region running from the second conserved V-encoded cysteine to the conserved J-encoded phenylalanine. Sequences without an unambiguous match to a single V gene segment were excluded from the earlier analysis of 587 of the donors. An earlier analysis of several hundred of the donors classified V segments as functional when productive rearrangements were above 56.7% and as segregating when the standard deviation between donors was above 5%. A statistical classification framework was built to diagnose cytomegalovirus status from the catalog of TCR beta chain sequences. A later analysis assigned V and J genes by comparing TCR nucleotide sequences with IMGT/GENE-DB human TR gene sequences. A later analysis assigned CDR3 sequences and most-parsimonious VDJ recombination scenarios with the TCRdist pipeline. A later analysis defined each TCR beta chain by its CDR3 amino acid sequence plus V-gene family, and excluded reads lacking a unique V-gene family. As a way to deal with suspected cross-contamination and a sequencing artifact, a later analysis dropped more than 500 nucleotide sequences that were highly shared and had low generation probability. In a later analysis, a clonal expansion index was calculated for each public chain from normalized within-repertoire ranks of inferred template counts. In a later analysis, generation probabilities were computed using a VDJ recombination model fitted to out-of-frame rearrangements, and the results were checked against IGoR. Hypergeometric tests were used in a later analysis to score TCR-TCR, TCR-HLA and TCR-CMV co-occurrence, with a repertoire-size bias correction applied to the TCR pairs. In a later analysis, false discovery rates were estimated by permuting HLA or CMV assignments 20 times. In a later analysis, co-occurring TCRs were grouped using DBSCAN, and TCRdist sequence similarity was added for clustering within HLA-allele-positive subsets. Repertoires with fewer than 30,000 or more than 120,000 public chains were left out of co-occurrence clustering, as were a handful of repertoires with anomalous nucleotide sharing. The table was pulled from immuneACCESS by TCRdb, which kept in-frame rearrangements only. Such tables lose some clones; where checked, under half of the loss comes from unresolved V genes, and the rest has no known cause. Clonal size and the V and J genes are those of that table, whereas D and trimming came from the DNA. Here the sample has over 100,000 clones; approximately 78% occur a single time. The ten largest account for 8.1% of the sample.

Its CDR3 holds 11 amino acids, cysteine through phenylalanine. Of the read, only the CDR3 DNA is kept; its 33 bases are in frame from base 1. General findings and caveats noted by the study authors: In a later analysis, 16,951 TCR beta sequences were associated with specific HLA alleles at a false discovery rate of 0.05. It was suggested by the authors that the approach could potentially be generalized to other disease states and immunological phenotypes. A later analysis reported that several top co-occurrence clusters appeared linked to parvovirus B19, influenza, CMV and Epstein-Barr virus. A later genetic analysis associated a missense DCLRE1C variant with V-gene and J-gene trimming of TCR beta chains, and an independent cohort replicated the association. Strong co-occurrence of HLA alleles, especially DR and DQ, made assigning TCR associations to individual alleles difficult. Correlated functional status among segregating V segments might be attributable to linkage disequilibrium, but an unknown experimental factor could not be ruled out. In both the original and validation cohorts, the classifier was reported to diagnose cytomegalovirus status with high specificity and sensitivity. Most TCR sequences were seen in very few donors, while some public TCRs were found in many individuals. Compared with the roughly 670-donor mean, donors in an Asian-associated ancestry cluster had fewer N-insertions in productive TCRs, according to a later genetic analysis. A later analysis found that HLA-associated TCR beta chains were more clonally expanded and had lower generation probabilities than equally common non-associated chains. The earlier analysis of approximately 590 of the donors excluded roughly 17 rarely observed V segments, including chromosome 9 orphons, because counts were too low. The only immune exposure information available for the cohort was CMV serostatus. A total of 150 to 200 TCR beta chains were listed by the study as associated with cytomegalovirus. A further reported finding was that TCR beta sequences accurately predicted the HLA-A and HLA-B alleles for most subjects in the first cohort. A later analysis found that most CMV-associated TCR beta chains appeared HLA-restricted, with HLA associations seemingly driven largely by CMV exposure. Some IMGT-functional V segments, including TRBV6-2 and TRBV6-3, could not be told apart with the 87-base-pair reads, so those segments were excluded. In a later analysis, TCR association rates were found to vary across HLA loci, with the most associated TCRs seen for DRB1 alleles and the fewest for HLA-C alleles. Sequencing depth was assumed to be roughly uniform across donors in the presence/absence analyses, though that assumption may not hold. Because HLA typing was unavailable for some donors at each locus, only the typed subset was used in association tests. In this cohort, only TCR beta chains were sequenced, and detectable features were limited by the absence of alpha or paired-chain data. A group of highly shared sequence variants was considered likely to be a technical artifact of the sequencing pipeline. Broadly in line with IMGT annotations, most TCR beta V segments showed up in productive rearrangements about 87% or about 30% of the time in an earlier analysis of approximately 640 of the donors. In vitro tests confirmed that three of the cytomegalovirus-associated TCR beta chains recognize cytomegalovirus antigens.

Sequencing used PBMCs. The chain is encoded by TRBV7-5 joined to TRBJ1-4. TRBV7-5 is marked as a pseudogene. The TCR originated in a woman aged 45-59 years in good health and CMV-seropositive. The nucleotide sequence is given as TGTGCCAGAAGCTGGCGGGAAAAACTGTTTTTT. Its protein product is CARSWREKLFF.